The 2 T cell receptor beta chains presented below share a single source sample, sequenced in a study of shared clonotypes between healthy human individuals. The assay was immunoSEQ multiplex PCR, and TCRdb's table has in-frame clones only and misses some. Of some 1,400,000 clones in the sample, roughly 95% were seen once. Input material: naive CD4+ T cells sorted from blood. Subset of the sample: CD45RA+ positively selected. The receptor source for this set is a young man in good health.

The chain combines TRBV5-4 with TRBJ1-1; D unresolved. CDR3 size: 14 residues. Per germline, CDR1 SGHNT and CDR2 YYREEE (reference sequence). V was clipped by 1 base and J by 5 bases, with 12 bases between them. The CDR3 nucleotides are TGTGCCAGCAGCTTGCGGGGATCGGGGACTGAAGCTTTCTTT. Translated, it gives CASSLRGSGTEAFF.

This sequence joins TRBV19 and TRBJ2-1, with 7 bases lining up with TRBD2. Germline CDR1 LNHDA, CDR2 SQIVND (reference sequence). Unmatched junction bases numbered 10, after V lost 4 bases and J lost 4 bases. CDR3 length equals 16 residues. The CDR3, as DNA: TGTGCCAGTAGTAACTCCGGGACTAAACCTTACAATGAGCAGTTCTTC. Translating it yields CASSNSGTKPYNEQFF.